Here is one T cell receptor beta chain with its context. Everyone who donated was a healthy bone marrow donor. This entry is derived from a study of cytomegalovirus exposure and HLA in healthy donors. Both 60 Vbeta primers and 13 Jbeta primers went into the PCR. Libraries were prepared by immunoSEQ multiplex PCR; TCRdb keeps only in-frame clonotypes and omits some of them. The sample holds over 120,000 clones, roughly 77% seen once. This CDR3 comprises 15 residues. From germline, CDR1 is SGHRS and CDR2 YFSETQ. Trimming cost V 6 bases and J 5 bases; bases outside gene matches: 8. The rearrangement joins TRBV5-1 to TRBJ2-2; 9 bases agree with TRBD2. The receptor comes from a male donor in good health and CMV-seronegative. The sequencing sample was made of PBMCs. CDR3 sequence (DNA): TGCGCCAGCACCCCCGGGACTAGCCGGACCGGGGAGCTGTTTTTT. Translating it yields CASTPGTSRTGELFF.